A selection of T cell receptor beta chains follows, all from one sample in a study of T cell changes during pregnancy in multiple sclerosis. Assay used: immunoSEQ multiplex PCR; TCRdb lists only in-frame clones, some missing. This sample has some 87,000 clones, with around 92% found just once. The specimen was peripheral blood, collected in the first trimester of pregnancy. The receptors shown here come from a female donor with multiple sclerosis, enrolled in a pregnancy study. Each CDR3 is given with its conserved first and last residue. The order of the fields is D gene, V gene, CDR3 length, J gene, clone size, CDR3 DNA, CDR3 protein. The D gene is left open where the match is weak. A row's size may be missing; if present it is once, few, many or a size class.

>TRBD2|TRBV7-3|16|TRBJ2-1|once
TGTGCCAGCAGCCAATGGGGGCTAGCGGGACACAATGAGCAGTTCTTC
CASSQWGLAGHNEQFF
>TRBD2|TRBV7-8|15|TRBJ2-7|once
TGTGCCAGCAGCTTCGGGGGGATCAGAGATTACGAGCAGTACTTC
CASSFGGIRDYEQYF
>TRBD1|TRBV4-1|17|TRBJ2-7|NA
TGCGCCAGCAGCCAAGATACGACAGGGGACGCGGGCTACGAGCAGTACTTC
CASSQDTTGDAGYEQYF
>NA|TRBV6-5|14|TRBJ1-5|NA
TGTGCCAGCAGTCCTAATTATAGCAATCAGCCCCAGCATTTT
CASSPNYSNQPQHF
>TRBD2|TRBV6-4|14|TRBJ2-7|NA
TGTGCCAGCAGTGACCGCCGGGAGGTGTACGAGCAGTACTTC
CASSDRREVYEQYF
>NA|TRBV5-1|15|TRBJ2-1|NA
TGCGCCAGCAGCTCGGAGGACCGCTCCTACAATGAGCAGTTCTTC
CASSSEDRSYNEQFF
>TRBD1|TRBV6-6|13|TRBJ2-7|NA
TGTGCCAGCAGATGGACAGGTGCCTACGAGCAGTACTTC
CASRWTGAYEQYF
>NA|TRBV2|14|TRBJ1-4|once
TGTGCCAGCAGCAAGGACAGCTCTAATGAAAAACTGTTTTTT
CASSKDSSNEKLFF
>NA|TRBV20-1|11|TRBJ1-1|NA
TGCAGTGCTGCGACGGAACCCGGGGCTTTCTTT
CSAATEPGAFF
>TRBD2|TRBV19|14|TRBJ2-1|once
TGTGCCAGTAAGGGAGGGACCCGCCTCAATGAGCAGTTCTTC
CASKGGTRLNEQFF
>TRBD2|TRBV10-3|15|TRBJ2-3|NA
TGTGCCAGCGGACTAGCGGGAGATTCCACAGATACGCAGTATTTT
CASGLAGDSTDTQYF
>TRBD1|TRBV6-5|14|TRBJ1-1|NA
TGTGCCAGCAGTTACGGGACAGGGGCAACTGAAGCTTTCTTT
CASSYGTGATEAFF
>TRBD1|TRBV28|15|TRBJ2-5|NA
TGTGCCAGCAGTTTACGCCAGGGGGTGTGGGAGACCCAGTACTTC
CASSLRQGVWETQYF
>NA|TRBV27|14|TRBJ2-1|NA
TGTGCCAGCAGTTTTCCTGACTCAGGGAATGAGCAGTTCTTC
CASSFPDSGNEQFF
>TRBD1|TRBV19|12|TRBJ1-5|NA
TGTGCCAGTGACAGGGGAGGTCAGCCCCAGCATTTT
CASDRGGQPQHF
>NA|TRBV6-5|15|TRBJ1-5|NA
TGTGCCAGCAGTTACCAGGGGTTGAGCAATCAGCCCCAGCATTTT
CASSYQGLSNQPQHF
>NA|TRBV6-5|14|TRBJ1-1|NA
TGTGCCAGCAGACCACAGGGCATTCGAACTGAAGCTTTCTTT
CASRPQGIRTEAFF
>TRBD2|TRBV28|12|TRBJ2-7|NA
TGTGCCAGCAGTCTGACTAGCTCCGAGCAGTACTTC
CASSLTSSEQYF
>TRBD1|TRBV25-1|14|TRBJ2-7|many
TGTGCCAGCAGTCCCGGGACAGGCCTGCTCGAGCAGTACTTC
CASSPGTGLLEQYF
>NA|TRBV10-3|14|TRBJ2-1|NA
TGTGCCATCAGCCTCGGGAGCCCCGGGAATGAGCAGTTCTTC
CAISLGSPGNEQFF
>NA|TRBV6-1|13|TRBJ1-1|NA
TGTGCCAGCAGGGGCCGGGGTAGCACTGAAGCTTTCTTT
CASRGRGSTEAFF
>NA|TRBV7-9|13|TRBJ2-7|NA
TGTGCCAGCAGCCTAGCGTACTCCTACGAGCAGTACTTC
CASSLAYSYEQYF
>TRBD1|TRBV19|13|TRBJ1-3|NA
TGTGCCAGTATGGGGACAGCTGGAAACACCATATATTTT
CASMGTAGNTIYF
>NA|TRBV6-5|15|TRBJ2-1|NA
TGTGCCAGCAGCCTTCGGAGGGTGGGTGGCAATGAGCAGTTCTTC
CASSLRRVGGNEQFF
>TRBD1|TRBV11-2|13|TRBJ1-5|NA
TGTGCCAGCAGCCCCGGACAGGGACTGACCCAGCATTTT
CASSPGQGLTQHF
>NA|TRBV9|17|TRBJ2-7|NA
TGTGCCAGCAGCGCAGCCCCCGGACTTCATGACCCCTACGAGCAGTACTTC
CASSAAPGLHDPYEQYF
>NA|TRBV28|14|TRBJ1-1|NA
TGTGCCACCGTGCCAGGGGCTTTGAACACTGAAGCTTTCTTT
CATVPGALNTEAFF
>TRBD1|TRBV14|15|TRBJ2-2|few
TGTGCCAGCAGTCGAGGGACAGCCTCCGCCGGGGAGCTGTTTTTT
CASSRGTASAGELFF
>NA|TRBV9|14|TRBJ2-1|NA
TGTGCCAGCAGCGTCCGTGAGGGCCAGGTTGAGCAGTTCTTC
CASSVREGQVEQFF
>TRBD1|TRBV27|13|TRBJ1-2|NA
TGTGCCAGCAGTCCTGGACAGGTCTTTGGCTACACCTTC
CASSPGQVFGYTF
>NA|TRBV9|13|TRBJ1-2|NA
TGTGCCAGCAGCGTAGTCGGGGGCTATGGCTACACCTTC
CASSVVGGYGYTF
>NA|TRBV15|18|TRBJ1-5|NA
TGTGCCACCAGCAGAGACCTCAGCGGGGCGTCCGGCAATCAGCCCCAGCATTTT
CATSRDLSGASGNQPQHF
>TRBD1|TRBV15|15|TRBJ2-5|NA
TGTGCCACCAGCAGACGGGACAGCCACCAAGAGACCCAGTACTTC
CATSRRDSHQETQYF
>NA|TRBV29-1|13|TRBJ2-3|NA
TGCAGCGTTGTGGGTCAGGACACAGATACGCAGTATTTT
CSVVGQDTDTQYF
>TRBD2|TRBV11-1|16|TRBJ2-7|NA
TGTGCCAGCAACCGGGCTAGCGGGAGCCCGAGGGACGAGCAGTACTTC
CASNRASGSPRDEQYF
>NA|TRBV7-9|14|TRBJ2-7|once
TGTGCCAGCAGCCTCGCAGGGCAACCGGGCGAGCAGTACTTC
CASSLAGQPGEQYF
>NA|TRBV27|15|TRBJ2-4|NA
TGTGCCAGCACGGCGAGGCGTTTAGCCAAAAACATTCAGTACTTC
CASTARRLAKNIQYF
>NA|TRBV13|15|TRBJ2-1|NA
TGTGCCAGCAGCTTCGGCGGAAGGAGGGGAAATGAGCAGTTCTTC
CASSFGGRRGNEQFF
>NA|TRBV6-1|15|TRBJ2-1|NA
TGTGCCAGCAGTGAAGTGGCCGGGAGTACTAGTGAGCAGTTCTTC
CASSEVAGSTSEQFF
>NA|TRBV27|13|TRBJ2-6|NA
TGTGCCACACAGTCCTCTGGGGCCAACGTCCTGACTTTC
CATQSSGANVLTF
>NA|TRBV10-3|18|TRBJ2-2|NA
TGTGCCATCCGGAGGCGGGACCCCGCCAAATCGAACACCGGGGAGCTGTTTTTT
CAIRRRDPAKSNTGELFF
>TRBD1|TRBV28|18|TRBJ1-5|NA
TGTGCCAGCAGCCCTGCTCGGACAGGGGACCATAGCAATCAGCCCCAGCATTTT
CASSPARTGDHSNQPQHF
>NA|TRBV10-3|14|TRBJ2-2|NA
TGTGCCATCAGTGAGTCAACAGACACCGGGGAGCTGTTTTTT
CAISESTDTGELFF
>NA|TRBV9|16|TRBJ2-7|NA
TGTGCCAGCAGCCCCCCGAGCCACCGGGACTTCCACGAGCAGTACTTC
CASSPPSHRDFHEQYF
>TRBD2|TRBV5-6|15|TRBJ2-1|NA
TGTGCCAGCAGTTACGCGGGAGGGGCTAGGGTTGAGCAGTTCTTC
CASSYAGGARVEQFF
>TRBD2|TRBV28|14|TRBJ2-7|NA
TGTGCCACCAAGACTAGCGGGGTTACCTACGAGCAGTACTTC
CATKTSGVTYEQYF
>TRBD1|TRBV30|14|TRBJ1-4|NA
TGTGCCTGGAGTCTGACAGGGGGGAATGAAAAACTGTTTTTT
CAWSLTGGNEKLFF
>TRBD1|TRBV19|14|TRBJ1-1|NA
TGTGCCAGTAGTAGGGACAGGGGAGGCACTGAAGCTTTCTTT
CASSRDRGGTEAFF
>NA|TRBV7-2|17|TRBJ2-3|NA
TGTGCCAGCAGCTTAGTCGGGGGAGGGGGGCACACAGATACGCAGTATTTT
CASSLVGGGGHTDTQYF
>NA|TRBV7-6|15|TRBJ2-1|NA
TGTGCCAGCAGCCAGGGACTCCTCTTGTTCGATGAGCAGTTCTTC
CASSQGLLLFDEQFF
>NA|TRBV19|15|TRBJ1-5|NA
TGTGCCAGTACCCCGAGGCGACCGATAGATCAGCCCCAGCATTTT
CASTPRRPIDQPQHF
>TRBD1|TRBV11-2|15|TRBJ2-5|NA
TGTGCCAGCAGCGCATCCGGGACAGGGGAAGAGACCCAGTACTTC
CASSASGTGEETQYF
>NA|TRBV28|12|TRBJ1-2|NA
TGTGCCAGCAAAGACAGTAACTATGGCTACACCTTC
CASKDSNYGYTF
>TRBD1|TRBV28|16|TRBJ1-4|NA
TGTGCCAGCAGTTCCCTCCAAGACAGGGTTTATGAAAAACTGTTTTTT
CASSSLQDRVYEKLFF